The T cell receptor beta chain under discussion was sequenced for a study of cytomegalovirus exposure and HLA in healthy donors (dated by TCRdb to 2016 to 2017). The study in broad terms: An earlier analysis of some 600 of the donors reported 276 Gb of sequence data and about 120 million unique TCR beta sequences obtained from about 170 million T cells. Of the 300 to 500 genotyped donors, approximately 81% were placed in the genetic ancestry cluster associated with self-reported Caucasian donors. Across about 370 genotyped donors of the cohort, an average of 235,054 unique TCR beta nucleotide sequences per donor were sequenced, and approximately 17% of those sequences were non-productive. A later genetic analysis took genome-wide SNP genotypes for about three fifths of the 666 donors and used that subset as a discovery cohort. Rather than drawing on any new phenotypic data, the later analysis identified candidate immune exposures from TCR beta sequences and the way those sequences occurred across donors. A separate validation cohort of approximately 130 different subjects was used in addition to the 666-subject first cohort. Four or five DR-DQ haplotypes were handled as single units for association and clustering because linkage in the cohort was strong. Donor age, sex, ethnicity and CMV serostatus were compiled together with the repertoire data. Both class I and class II loci were covered by HLA typing, at four-digit resolution. The study used immunosequencing to profile the T cell repertoires of approximately 640 subjects and linked those repertoires to cytomegalovirus serostatus. All discovery cohort repertoires had been generated on a single sequencing platform. The study aimed to test whether cataloging public T cell receptors could reveal signatures of past pathogen exposure. In an earlier analysis of a few hundred of the donors, high-throughput TCR beta sequencing was used to judge whether each TCR beta V gene segment behaved as functional or pseudogenic. The number of typed donors differed by locus: about 620-640 for A, B, C, DRB1 and DQB1; some 500 for DQA1; 606 for DPA1; and roughly 470 for DPB1. To predict cytomegalovirus infection status, the study combined high-throughput TCR immunosequencing, statistical association of individual TCRs with disease status, and machine learning. In a later analysis, previously published TCR beta repertoires from more than 500 donors were re-analyzed and high-resolution HLA genotyping was added so that TCR occurrence patterns could be studied. An early release covering roughly 640 HLA-typed donors comprised about 300 gigabases of sequencing data and 85 million or so unique TCR sequences.

Study-wide conclusions, independent of this receptor: In a later analysis, the rate of TCR association differed among HLA loci, with DRB1 alleles having the most associated TCRs and HLA-C alleles having the fewest. Because HLA typing was missing for some donors at each locus, association tests included only the typed subset. In this cohort, only TCR beta chains were sequenced, and detectable features were limited by the absence of alpha or paired-chain data. Because counts were too low, around 17 rarely observed V segments, including chromosome 9 orphons, were left out of the earlier analysis of over 550 of the donors. Cytomegalovirus status was reported to be diagnosed by the classifier with high specificity and sensitivity in both the original and validation cohorts. The authors suggested that the approach could potentially be extended to other disease states and immunological phenotypes. The study listed 150 to 200 TCR beta chains as associated with cytomegalovirus. In a later analysis, more than 15,000 TCR beta sequences were associated with specific HLA alleles at a false discovery rate of 0.05. According to a later analysis, parvovirus B19, influenza, CMV and Epstein-Barr virus appeared linked to several top co-occurrence clusters. Some IMGT-functional V segments, including TRBV6-2 and TRBV6-3, could not be distinguished by the 87-base-pair reads and were therefore excluded. While some public TCRs were present in many individuals, most TCR sequences turned up only very rarely across donors. In vitro tests confirmed that three of the cytomegalovirus-associated TCR beta chains recognize cytomegalovirus antigens. Strong co-occurrence of HLA alleles, especially DR and DQ, made assigning TCR associations to individual alleles difficult. Immune exposure information for the cohort was limited to CMV serostatus. A later genetic analysis associated a missense DCLRE1C variant with V-gene and J-gene trimming of TCR beta chains, and an independent cohort replicated the association. An earlier analysis of some 590 of the donors showed that most TCR beta V segments appeared in productive rearrangements either about 87% or about 30% of the time, which broadly matched IMGT annotations. The presence/absence analyses assumed that sequencing depth was roughly uniform across donors, and that assumption may not be true. A further reported finding was that TCR beta sequences accurately predicted the HLA-A and HLA-B alleles for most subjects in the first cohort. In a later analysis, HLA-associated TCR beta chains were found to be more clonally expanded and to have lower generation probabilities than equally common non-associated chains. Compared with the approximately 600-donor mean, donors in an Asian-associated ancestry cluster had fewer N-insertions in productive TCRs, according to a later genetic analysis. The sequencing pipeline was judged likely to have produced a cluster of highly shared sequence variants as a technical artifact. Linkage disequilibrium might explain the correlated functional status among segregating V segments, but an unknown experimental factor could not be excluded. Most CMV-associated TCR beta chains appeared to be HLA-restricted in a later analysis, and the HLA associations seemed to be driven largely by CMV exposure.

The junction carries 12 bases between V and J, which are trimmed by 3 bases and 0 bases respectively. There are 16 amino acids in the CDR3, from cysteine to phenylalanine inclusive. CDR3 DNA only is kept here, 48 bases in frame from base 1. The germline V gene (reference sequence) specifies LNHDA as CDR1 and SQIVND as CDR2. Library generation was performed with the immunoSEQ multiplex PCR assay. For the multiplex PCR, a mixture combining 60 forward primers for TCR Vbeta segments and 13 reverse primers for TCR Jbeta segments was used. The CDR3 region of rearranged TCR beta genes was amplified from genomic DNA by a multiplex PCR assay. The Illumina HiSeq System was used to sequence the amplified TCR beta libraries as 87-base-pair reads. The authors processed their data as follows. A later analysis counted about 82 million unique TCR beta chains across the 640 or so repertoires, and 9.5 million to 11 million of these chains were shared by at least two donors. A nearest-neighbor algorithm error-corrected the raw reads and collapsed the reads into unique sequences, merging closely related sequences to remove PCR and sequencing errors. Alignment of CDR3 sequences to IMGT reference sequences was used to assign V, D and J gene segments. For a sequence to be retained, at least a six-nucleotide match to both a V gene segment and a J gene segment was required. Rearrangements were classified as productive when the CDR3 lacked stop codons and remained in frame with V and J, and all other rearrangements were classified as non-productive. CDR3 was defined according to IMGT convention as the region running from the second conserved V-encoded cysteine to the conserved J-encoded phenylalanine. The earlier analysis of approximately 590 of the donors excluded any sequence lacking an unambiguous match to a single V gene segment. In an earlier analysis of 450 to 700 of the donors, V segments were called functional above 56.7% productive rearrangements and were called segregating when the between-donor standard deviation exceeded 5%. A statistical classification framework was built to diagnose cytomegalovirus status from the catalog of TCR beta chain sequences. V and J gene assignment, in a later analysis, came from comparing TCR nucleotide sequences with IMGT/GENE-DB human TR gene sequences. A later analysis assigned CDR3 sequences and most-parsimonious VDJ recombination scenarios with the TCRdist pipeline. In a later analysis, every TCR beta chain was defined by the combination of its CDR3 amino acid sequence and its V-gene family, and reads without a unique V-gene family were dropped. In a later analysis, around 600 highly shared, low-generation-probability nucleotide sequences were removed to address suspected cross-contamination and a sequencing artifact. In a later analysis, a clonal expansion index for each public chain was calculated from normalized within-repertoire ranks of inferred template counts. In a later analysis, generation probabilities were computed with a VDJ recombination model fitted to out-of-frame rearrangements, and the resulting probabilities were checked against IGoR. In a later analysis, hypergeometric tests were used to score TCR-TCR, TCR-HLA and TCR-CMV co-occurrence, with a repertoire-size bias correction applied to TCR pairs. In a later analysis, false discovery rates were estimated by permuting HLA or CMV assignments 20 times. A later analysis grouped co-occurring TCRs with DBSCAN, adding TCRdist sequence similarity when clustering within HLA-allele-positive subsets. Co-occurrence clustering excluded repertoires with fewer than 30,000 or more than 120,000 public chains, plus five with anomalous nucleotide sharing. In TCRdb, the immuneACCESS table is reduced to in-frame sequences with V and J assigned. These tables do not hold every clone; where another copy was compared, an unresolved V gene accounts for under half, and the others remain unexplained. D and trimming were read from the DNA, whereas the V and J calls and clone size are those reported in that table. Within this sample are 150,000 to 200,000 clones, with around 78% of them counted one time only. The biggest ten clones account for 13% of the sample.

Turning to this clone: No cognate antigen has been identified for it. There are no base qualities to consult, and no much larger clone falls within one base.

The cohort consisted of approximately 690 healthy bone marrow donors. At the time of sampling, every cohort member was nominally healthy, though immune exposures that went unrecorded were likely present. The donor was CMV seropositive and belonged to the group of 250 to 300 seropositive cohort members. Every donor gave a peripheral blood sample, and the peripheral blood mononuclear cells from that sample were used for TCR beta sequencing. Genomic DNA extraction from the blood cell samples was performed with the Qiagen DNeasy Blood Extraction Kit. The sequence derives from a woman aged 45-59 years in good health and CMV-seropositive. Recombination linked TRBV19 to TRBJ1-5; the D gene is perhaps TRBD1, from 6 matching bases. Specimen: PBMCs. The CDR3 reads as follows: CASSMDSTYSNQPQHF. The DNA reads TGTGCCAGTAGTATGGACAGTACTTATAGCAATCAGCCCCAGCATTTT.